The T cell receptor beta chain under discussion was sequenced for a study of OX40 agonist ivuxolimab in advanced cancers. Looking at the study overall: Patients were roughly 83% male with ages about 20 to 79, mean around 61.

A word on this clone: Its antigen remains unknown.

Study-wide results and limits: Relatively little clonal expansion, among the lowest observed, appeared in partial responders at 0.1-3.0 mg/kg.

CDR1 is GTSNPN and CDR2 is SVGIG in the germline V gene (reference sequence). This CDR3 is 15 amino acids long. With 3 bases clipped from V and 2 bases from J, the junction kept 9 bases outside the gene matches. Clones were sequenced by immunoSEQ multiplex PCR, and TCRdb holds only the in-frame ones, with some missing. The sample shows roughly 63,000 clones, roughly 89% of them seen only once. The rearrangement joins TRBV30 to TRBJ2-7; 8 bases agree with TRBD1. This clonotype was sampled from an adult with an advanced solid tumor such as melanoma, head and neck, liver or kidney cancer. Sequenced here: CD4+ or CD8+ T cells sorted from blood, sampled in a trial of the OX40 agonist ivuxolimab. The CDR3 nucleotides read TGTGCCTGGAGCTACGGGTCAGGGGGCCCCTACGAGCAGTACTTC. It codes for CAWSYGSGGPYEQYF. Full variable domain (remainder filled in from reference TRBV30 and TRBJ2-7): SQTIHQWPATLVQPVGSPLSLECTVEGTSNPNLYWYRQAAGRGLQLLFYSVGIGQISSEVPQNLSASRPQDRQFILSSKKLLLSDSGFYLCAWSYGSGGPYEQYFGPGTRLTVT.